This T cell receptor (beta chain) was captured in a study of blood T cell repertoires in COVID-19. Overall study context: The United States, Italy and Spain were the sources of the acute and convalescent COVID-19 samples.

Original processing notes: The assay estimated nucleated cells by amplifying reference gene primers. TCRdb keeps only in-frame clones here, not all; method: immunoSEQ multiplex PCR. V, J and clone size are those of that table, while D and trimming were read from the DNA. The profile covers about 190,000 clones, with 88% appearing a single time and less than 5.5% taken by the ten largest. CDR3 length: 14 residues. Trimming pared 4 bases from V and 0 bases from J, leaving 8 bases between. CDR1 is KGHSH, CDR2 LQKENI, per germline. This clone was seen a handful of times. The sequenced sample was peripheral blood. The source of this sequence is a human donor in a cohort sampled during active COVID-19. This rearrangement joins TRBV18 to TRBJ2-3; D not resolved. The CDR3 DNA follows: TGTGCCAGCTCACTGAGGTCTAGCACAGATACGCAGTATTTT. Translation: CASSLRSSTDTQYF.